This TCR beta chain stems from a study of blood T cell repertoires in COVID-19. Using immunoSEQ multiplex PCR, the repertoire was profiled, and TCRdb retains in-frame clones only, with some absent. Of roughly 370,000 clones in the sample, about 83% were seen once. The germline V gene has CDR1 SNHLY and CDR2 FYNNEI. The CDR3 consists of 12 residues. Input material: PBMCs or T cells enriched from blood (not recorded which). The rearrangement links TRBV2 to TRBJ1-1, with a tentative D call TRBD1 (5 bases). The sequence derives from a woman in her forties or fifties who had recovered from COVID-19. The CDR3 protein is CAPLGGFTEAFF. CDR3 nucleotide sequence: TGTGCTCCGCTCGGGGGATTTACTGAAGCTTTCTTT.